This T cell receptor (beta chain) was sequenced in a study of T cell repertoires in cytomegalovirus infection. Looking at the study overall: Public signatures in TCR beta pointed to CMV infection and matching HLA type.

TCRdb re-derived calls from the reads in MiXCR, one entry per CDR3 protein. The profile shows about 230,000 distinct CDR3 sequences, roughly 6.5% of them singletons. Findings of the study overall: Dominant in the ex vivo response were TCR beta clonotypes restricted by HLA-C and specific for CMV.

This clonotype was seen ten or more times. Antigen unknown. V dropped 5 bases and J dropped 0 bases, with 11 bases sitting between them. Germline values: CDR1 SGHTA, CDR2 FQGNSA. This CDR3 contains 15 residues. The sequenced material came from PBMCs. The source of this sequence is a human donor in good health (CMV status not recorded). Some clones in this sample may be carry-over from other donors' samples. The chain couples TRBV7-2 to TRBJ1-5; D not certain. The CDR3 DNA reads TGTGCCAGCAGCCGGACGACGGATAGCAATCAGCCCCAGCATTTT. Protein sequence: CASSRTTDSNQPQHF.